These T cell receptor beta chains were read from a single sample in a study of T cell changes during pregnancy in multiple sclerosis. Clones were sequenced by immunoSEQ multiplex PCR, and TCRdb holds only the in-frame ones, with some missing. The sample holds about 75,000 clones; approximately 88% are singletons and the top ten take about 0.9%. The sequencing here drew on peripheral blood, taken in the first trimester of pregnancy. Receptor source: a female donor in good health, enrolled as a control in a pregnancy study. Both conserved end residues are part of each CDR3. The D gene is left open where the match is weak. The size entry is marked missing in some rows and otherwise reads once, few, many or a size class.

TGTGCCAGCAGCTTTAGCGGGAAAAATGAGCAGTTCTTC | CASSFSGKNEQFF | TRBJ2-1 | TRBD2 | TRBV11-3 | .
TGTGCCAGCAGCTTGGGGCGCTACGAGCAGTACTTC | CASSLGRYEQYF | TRBJ2-7 | . | TRBV7-2 | .
TGTGCCAGCAGCCCCAGGGCCTACGAGCAGTACTTC | CASSPRAYEQYF | TRBJ2-7 | . | TRBV6-1 | .
TGTGCCACCAGCAGGGGGACTAGCGCGAGCTACGAGCAGTACTTC | CATSRGTSASYEQYF | TRBJ2-7 | TRBD2 | TRBV15 | .
TGTGCCAGCAGCTTAGCAAGGGGGCACACCGGGGAGCTGTTTTTT | CASSLARGHTGELFF | TRBJ2-2 | TRBD1 | TRBV7-2 | .
TGCGCCAGCAGCCACGATCCGGGACTAGCGGGGATCACAGATACGCAGTATTTT | CASSHDPGLAGITDTQYF | TRBJ2-3 | TRBD2 | TRBV4-3 | .
TGCAGCGGGGACAGCTTGGGCACTGAAGCTTTCTTT | CSGDSLGTEAFF | TRBJ1-1 | TRBD1 | TRBV29-1 | .
TGCGCCAGCAGCCAAGACAGGCTAGCGAGCAATGAGCAGTTCTTC | CASSQDRLASNEQFF | TRBJ2-1 | . | TRBV4-1 | .
TGTGCCAGCAGCTGGGCCCAGAGCTCTGGAAACACCATATATTTT | CASSWAQSSGNTIYF | TRBJ1-3 | . | TRBV7-9 | .
TGTGCCTGGAGTGTGGGAGGTAGAAGCAATCAGCCCCAGCATTTT | CAWSVGGRSNQPQHF | TRBJ1-5 | . | TRBV30 | few
TGTGCCAGCAGCAACAAAGTAGCGGGGGCCTACAATGAGCAGTTCTTC | CASSNKVAGAYNEQFF | TRBJ2-1 | TRBD2 | TRBV9 | few
TGTGCCAGCAGCTTGGAGGGACAACCCCGCTCCTACGAGCAGTACTTC | CASSLEGQPRSYEQYF | TRBJ2-7 | . | TRBV5-5 | .
TGTGCCAGCAGTTCACAGGGTAGGGACTATGGCTACACCTTC | CASSSQGRDYGYTF | TRBJ1-2 | . | TRBV28 | .
TGTGCCAGCAGTTACTCTTACAGGGTTCAGCCCCAGCATTTT | CASSYSYRVQPQHF | TRBJ1-5 | . | TRBV6-6 | .
TGTGCCAGCAGCCAGGGGGCGGATGGGACTGAAGCTTTCTTT | CASSQGADGTEAFF | TRBJ1-1 | TRBD1 | TRBV7-9 | .
TGTGCCTGGAGTGACTCAGGGGTTAGGGGAAATTCACCCCTCCACTTT | CAWSDSGVRGNSPLHF | TRBJ1-6 | . | TRBV30 | once
TGTGCCAGCAGCTCTGGTGGGGCTAGCGGGAGGGCCGTGGAGCAGTACTTC | CASSSGGASGRAVEQYF | TRBJ2-7 | TRBD2 | TRBV11-2 | .
TGTGCCAGCAGCACTCTAGCGGGAGAGTTCGATGAGCAGTTCTTC | CASSTLAGEFDEQFF | TRBJ2-1 | TRBD2 | TRBV7-2 | .
TGTGCCAGTAGTAAGGGGATGAAAGATGAAAAACTGTTTTTT | CASSKGMKDEKLFF | TRBJ1-4 | . | TRBV19 | .
TGTGCCAGCAGTGAATTGGGAGGGTCGAACACTGAAGCTTTCTTT | CASSELGGSNTEAFF | TRBJ1-1 | . | TRBV25-1 | .
TGTGCCAGCAGTTCAGACAGGGGCCACGAGCAGTACTTC | CASSSDRGHEQYF | TRBJ2-7 | TRBD1 | TRBV11-2 | .
TGCGCCAGCAGCTTGGCGACAGCTTACAATGAGCAGTTCTTC | CASSLATAYNEQFF | TRBJ2-1 | . | TRBV5-1 | .
TGTGCCAGCAGTGAAAGACAGGGGGGGATCGATGAGCAGTTCTTC | CASSERQGGIDEQFF | TRBJ2-1 | TRBD1 | TRBV6-1 | .